The present TCR beta chain was sequenced within a study of blood T cell repertoires in COVID-19. Across the study: Sources were T cells, B-cell-depleted T cells, or PBMCs; the material itself was cDNA or gDNA.

Methods used by the authors: The authors estimated nucleated cell counts from reference gene primer amplification. Repertoires were generated with immunoSEQ multiplex PCR, while TCRdb's copy carries only in-frame clones and drops some. V, J and clone size are those of that table, while D and trimming were read from the DNA. The sample records 400,000 to 450,000 clones, about nine tenths being singletons. V was pared by 6 bases and J by 1 base, with 10 bases between. CDR3 length: 13 residues. The sequencing input was PBMCs or T cells enriched from blood (not recorded which). The chain couples TRBV12-3 or TRBV12-4 to TRBJ2-7; possible D gene TRBD1, 5 bases. The receptor comes from a man younger than 35 who had recovered from COVID-19. CDR3 amino acids: CASRRTPSYEQYF. The CDR3 bases are TGTGCCAGCAGACGGACACCATCCTACGAGCAGTACTTC.